These 18 T cell receptor beta chains originate from one sample sequenced in a study of response to subunit inactivated influenza vaccine. TCRdb re-analysed the RT-PCR reads in MiXCR, keeping a single row per CDR3 protein. The sample holds about half a million distinct CDR3 sequences, roughly 8.2% seen once. This material consisted of PBMCs from blood, taken around 2 years after vaccination. The receptors stem from a man aged 45-69 years who received an inactivated influenza vaccine.

Ten or more counts support this clonotype. This chain uses TRBV27 with TRBJ1-6; 11 bases agree with TRBD1. CDR1 MNHEY and CDR2 SMNVEV come from the germline V gene (reference sequence). The CDR3 spans 15 residues. Unmatched junction bases numbered 4, after V lost 6 bases and J lost 6 bases. This chain's CDR3 is CASRRTGGFNSPLHF. The CDR3 DNA reads TGTGCCAGCAGGAGGACAGGGGGCTTTAATTCACCCCTCCACTTT.

The chain carries TRBV2 and TRBJ2-1, with D maybe TRBD2 (6 bases). This CDR3 comprises 14 residues. Looked up from germline, CDR1 is SNHLY and CDR2 is FYNNEI. Trimming removed 5 bases from V and 1 base from J, with 9 bases in between. The CDR3 nucleotides are TGTGCCAGCAGTAGGAGGGAGTCCTACAATGAGCAGTTCTTC. Its protein is CASSRRESYNEQFF. Filled out from reference TRBV2 and TRBJ2-1, the complete variable domain reads EPEVTQTPSHQVTQMGQEVILRCVPISNHLYFYWYRQILGQKVEFLVSFYNNEISEKSEIFDDQFSVERPDGSNFTLKIRSTKLEDSAMYFCASSRRESYNEQFFGPGTRLTVL.

This clonotype was seen a few times. The chain links TRBV7-9 to TRBJ2-7; the match to TRBD1 covers 10 bases. CDR1 SEHNR and CDR2 FQNEAQ come from the germline V gene (reference sequence). The length of the CDR3 is 15 residues. V was pared by 4 bases and J by 3 bases, with 6 bases of the junction left unmatched. The chain's CDR3 is CASSSSGTGVYEQYF. CDR3 bases: TGTGCCAGCAGCTCCAGTGGGACAGGGGTCTACGAGCAGTACTTC.

The J gene is TRBJ2-5, the V gene TRBV7-8; 12 bases align to TRBD2. Germline assignment: CDR1 SGHVS and CDR2 FQNEAQ. The CDR3 consists of 19 residues. V lost 2 bases, J lost 5 bases, and 15 bases stayed unmatched. The CDR3 loop is CASSLKAPLLAGGRETQYF. As DNA, the CDR3 is TGTGCCAGCAGCTTAAAGGCCCCCCTACTAGCGGGGGGCCGGGAGACCCAGTACTTC.

This clonotype was seen many times. The J gene is TRBJ2-7, the V gene TRBV4-3; 8 nucleotides agree with TRBD2. Germline-derived CDR1 and CDR2 are LGHNA and YSLEER. The length of the CDR3 is 15 residues. The junction had 5 bases not matched to a gene; V was cut back by 0 bases and J by 4 bases. The CDR3 is CASSQDVGRVYEQYF. The CDR3, as DNA: TGCGCCAGCAGCCAAGATGTCGGGAGGGTTTACGAGCAGTACTTC.

This chain links TRBV20-1 with TRBJ2-1, with 11 bases that match TRBD2. The CDR3 is made up of 19 amino acids. Losses at the gene ends were 0 bases for V and 4 bases for J; bases not matched to a gene: 14. CDR1 is DFQATT and CDR2 is SNEGSKA in the germline V gene (reference sequence). CDR3 DNA: TGCAGTGCTAGAGATCCCCTAGCGGGGGGAACTTTCGTTTACAATGAGCAGTTCTTC. Protein: CSARDPLAGGTFVYNEQFF.

There are many counts of this clonotype. J is TRBJ2-7 and V is TRBV3-1; unclear D gene. The CDR3 has 14 amino acids. Germline V gives CDR1 LGHDT, CDR2 YNNKEL (reference sequence). Trimming left V 6 bases short and J 6 bases short, with 18 bases between. This CDR3 is CASSPGHSTGEQYF. CDR3 nucleotides: TGTGCCAGCAGTCCCGGTCACTCCACTGGCGAGCAGTACTTC.

This clonotype was seen a few times. In DNA form, the CDR3 reads TGTGCCAGCAGTTCCCCAACCCGGCGTAGCGGGAGTACAGATACGCAGTATTTT. Protein: CASSSPTRRSGSTDTQYF. The V and J genes are TRBV27 and TRBJ2-3, with TRBD2 matching over 9 bases. Germline values: CDR1 MNHEY, CDR2 SMNVEV (reference sequence). The CDR3 covers 18 residues. Trimming removed 4 bases from V and 3 bases from J; junction bases left unmatched: 14.

This clonotype showed up many times. V usage is TRBV6-2 or TRBV6-3 and J usage is TRBJ2-7; unclear D gene. The CDR3 spans 13 residues. Germline V lookup: CDR1 MNHEY, CDR2 SVGEGT. Trimming took off 3 bases at V and 2 bases at J, with 8 bases between the two ends. CDR3 loop: CASSYGGTYEQYF. The CDR3 bases are TGTGCCAGCAGTTATGGCGGAACCTACGAGCAGTACTTC.

In its sample, this clonotype was seen many times. The rearrangement links TRBV5-1 to TRBJ2-6, with no clear D. Trimming took 3 bases from V and 0 from J, leaving 13 bases between them. CDR1 and CDR2 from the germline V gene are SGHRS and YFSETQ. The CDR3 loop spans 17 amino acids. The CDR3 sequence: CASSSQVTNSGANVLTF. As DNA, the CDR3 is TGCGCCAGCAGCTCCCAGGTAACGAACTCTGGGGCCAACGTCCTGACTTTC.

For this clonotype: Sequence at one end of the junction differs from germline and may be a read error. V gene TRBV10-3 combines with J gene TRBJ2-1; TRBD2 matches 10 bases. The CDR3 length is 13 residues. Germline CDR1 is ENHRY and CDR2 is SYGVKD. DNA for the CDR3: TGTGCCACCAGTGCGACTAGCGGGAATGAGCAGTTCTTC. Translation gives CATSATSGNEQFF.

This clonotype was counted only a few times. CDR3 residues: CSVEVLAANEQFF. The CDR3 DNA reads as TGCAGCGTTGAAGTACTAGCGGCCAATGAGCAGTTCTTC. The chain recombines TRBV29-1 with TRBJ2-1; TRBD2 agrees at 8 bases. V dropped 1 base and J dropped 6; count of bases not matched to a gene: 2. Germline-derived CDR1 and CDR2 are SQVTM and ANQGSEA. The CDR3 is made up of 13 amino acids.

This clonotype was counted many times. The chain recombines TRBV12-3 or TRBV12-4 with TRBJ1-1; D ambiguous. Between the trimmed V and J ends, which lost 4 bases and 4 bases, there was a span of 10 bases. The CDR3 contains 13 residues. As DNA, the CDR3 is TGTGCCAGCAGTTCTCAGTTGGGCACTGAAGCTTTCTTT. Its protein is CASSSQLGTEAFF.

This clonotype was seen repeatedly, ten times or more. V is TRBV7-9 and J is TRBJ1-3, with 7 positions matching TRBD1. The CDR3 length is 16 residues. Germline V gene lookup returns CDR1 SEHNR and CDR2 FQNEAQ (reference sequence). Trimming removed 1 base from V and 2 bases from J; junction bases left unmatched: 5. The CDR3 DNA reads as TGTGCCAGCAGCTTAGTGGGACAGCGTGCTGGAAACACCATATATTTT. This gives the protein CASSLVGQRAGNTIYF. The entire variable domain, with the rest obtained from reference TRBV7-9 and TRBJ1-3, is as follows: DTGVSQNPRHKITKRGQNVTFRCDPISEHNRLYWYRQTLGQGPEFLTYFQNEAQLEKSRLLSDRFSAERPKGSFSTLEIQRTEQGDSAMYLCASSLVGQRAGNTIYFGEGSWLTVV.

The sample holds a few counts of this clonotype. The rearrangement uses TRBV7-6 and TRBJ2-1, with TRBD2 matching over 9 bases. The V segment lost 6 bases and the J segment 8 bases; nucleotides outside the gene matches: 11. Germline CDR1 reads SGHVS; CDR2 reads FNYEAQ. The CDR3 is 15 amino acids. The CDR3 bases are TGTGCCAGCAGTCCACTAGCGGGTGCCGTCCATGAGCAGTTCTTC. It specifies CASSPLAGAVHEQFF. The full variable domain, rest sourced from reference TRBV7-6 and TRBJ2-1, is GAGVSQSPRYKVTKRGQDVALRCDPISGHVSLYWYRQALGQGPEFLTYFNYEAQQDKSGLPNDRFSAERPEGSISTLTIQRTEQRDSAMYRCASSPLAGAVHEQFFGPGTRLTVL.

This clonotype came up many times. The chain joins TRBV5-1 to TRBJ2-3, with 10 bases fitting TRBD2. The trim removed 7 bases at V and 2 bases at J, leaving 10 bases unmatched. The CDR3 contains 16 residues. Germline CDR1 SGHRS, CDR2 YFSETQ. The CDR3 loop is CASRGLAGDDTDTQYF. The CDR3 nucleotides are TGCGCCAGCCGAGGGCTAGCGGGGGATGACACAGATACGCAGTATTTT.

This clonotype was seen a few times. CDR3 sequence (DNA): TGTCACCACTCCCAGGGTACCCCAAATAGCAATCAGCCCCAGCATTTT. It codes for CHHSQGTPNSNQPQHF. This chain connects TRBV10-3 to TRBJ1-5, with D possibly matching TRBD1 (5 bases). CDR1 is ENHRY and CDR2 is SYGVKD in the germline V gene. There are 16 residues in the CDR3.

This clonotype was counted ten times or more. This chain joins TRBV19 and TRBJ1-1, with D possibly TRBD1 on 5 matching bases. Trimming took 6 bases from V and 10 from J, leaving 15 bases between them. In germline, CDR1 is LNHDA, CDR2 SQIVND (reference sequence). CDR3 length equals 12 residues. CDR3 DNA: TGTGCCAGTAGCCAGAGGACGGGGGGAGCTTTCTTT. It is translated as CASSQRTGGAFF.